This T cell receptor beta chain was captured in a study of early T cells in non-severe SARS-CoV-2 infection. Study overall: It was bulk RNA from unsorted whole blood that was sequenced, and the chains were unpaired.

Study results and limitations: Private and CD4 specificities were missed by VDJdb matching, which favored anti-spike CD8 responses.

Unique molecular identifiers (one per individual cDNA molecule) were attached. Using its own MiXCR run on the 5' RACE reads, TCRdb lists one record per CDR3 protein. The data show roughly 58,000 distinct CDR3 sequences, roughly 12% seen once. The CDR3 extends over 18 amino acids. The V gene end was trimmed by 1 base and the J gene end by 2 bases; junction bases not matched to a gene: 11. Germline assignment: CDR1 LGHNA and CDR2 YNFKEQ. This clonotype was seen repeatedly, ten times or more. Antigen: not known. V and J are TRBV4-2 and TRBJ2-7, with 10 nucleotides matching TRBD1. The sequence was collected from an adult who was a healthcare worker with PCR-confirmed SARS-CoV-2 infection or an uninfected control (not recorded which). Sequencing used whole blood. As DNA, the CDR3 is TGTGCCAGCAGCCAAGGGCCCACCGGGGACAGGGGCCCCTACGAGCAGTACTTC. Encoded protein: CASSQGPTGDRGPYEQYF.